This TCR beta chain was profiled in a study of T cell responses to AZD1222 COVID-19 vaccine. Notes on the study in general: Only a handful of AZD1222 recipients, roughly six in all, had baseline seropositivity. It should be noted that donors were predominantly white British and more often female, and clonal diversity was possibly underestimated.

Profiling relied on immunoSEQ multiplex PCR, and the TCRdb table lists in-frame clones only, not all of them. This repertoire shows more than 85,000 clones, 65% to 85% found once; its top ten account for 4% to 5%. The CDR3 length is 15 residues. V lost 5 bases to trimming and J lost 9 bases, with 17 bases between them. Germline V lookup: CDR1 SGHTA, CDR2 FQGNSA. Turning to this clone: Its target is unknown.

This specimen was peripheral blood, taken on day 0 of AZD1222 vaccination. The sequence was collected from an adult in good health. This sequence joins TRBV7-2 and TRBJ1-6; D possibly corresponds to TRBD1 (5 bases). The CDR3 nucleotides read TGTGCCAGCAGCCCCGAGACCCGACAGCCTTCACCCCTCCACTTT. It translates to CASSPETRQPSPLHF. Full variable domain (outside the CDR3, taken from reference TRBV7-2 and TRBJ1-6): GAGVSQSPSNKVTEKGKDVELRCDPISGHTALYWYRQSLGQGLEFLIYFQGNSAPDKSGLPSDRFSAERTGGSVSTLTIQRTQQEDSAVYLCASSPETRQPSPLHFGNGTRLTVT.